This T cell receptor (beta chain) originates from a study of blood T cell repertoires in COVID-19. Study information: Collection of acute and convalescent COVID-19 samples took place in the United States, Italy and Spain.

This study enrolled people aged 18 to 89 from around 25 US geographic areas. How the authors handled the data: Estimates of nucleated cell counts were drawn from the amplification of reference gene primers. The repertoire was sequenced with immunoSEQ multiplex PCR; TCRdb's copy has only in-frame clones and lacks some. For V, J and clone size, that table is used; D and trimming come from the DNA. The sample holds 150,000 to 200,000 clones, approximately 81% seen once. The ends lost 5 bases at V and 2 bases at J; junction bases unmatched: 17. The germline V gene has CDR1 SEHNR and CDR2 FQNEAQ (reference sequence). The CDR3 sequence is 18 residues long.

Sequenced sample: PBMCs or T cells enriched from blood (not recorded which). The genes are TRBV7-9 and TRBJ1-1; 7 nucleotides agree with TRBD1. This TCR came from a woman aged 50 to 65 who had recovered from COVID-19. DNA for the CDR3: TGTGCCAGCAGCACCTCGACAGGGAGATTCGTCTACAACACTGAAGCTTTCTTT. Its protein is CASSTSTGRFVYNTEAFF. Full variable domain (missing parts from reference TRBV7-9 and TRBJ1-1): DTGVSQNPRHKITKRGQNVTFRCDPISEHNRLYWYRQTLGQGPEFLTYFQNEAQLEKSRLLSDRFSAERPKGSFSTLEIQRTEQGDSAMYLCASSTSTGRFVYNTEAFFGQGTRLTVV.